This entry concerns a single T cell receptor beta chain. The data originate from a study of shared clonotypes between healthy human individuals. In germline, CDR1 is SGHKS, CDR2 YYEKEE (reference sequence). Trimming removed 0 bases from V and 0 bases from J, with 8 bases in between. The length of the CDR3 is 15 residues. Original methodology: ImmunoSEQ junction-only sequences lacked quality scores, so their filtering differed. TCRdb's table, derived via immunoSEQ multiplex PCR, lists solely in-frame clones and lacks some. V, J and clone size are taken as reported in that table, and D and trimming were inferred from the DNA itself. Here the sample spans about 1.5 million clones, about 98% being singletons.

This sequence was found in a man aged 25-40 years in good health. The sequenced sample consisted of naive CD4+ T cells sorted from blood. Subset in this sample: CD45RA+ positively selected. The chain joins TRBV5-5 to TRBJ2-3, with D maybe TRBD1 (5 bases). The chain's CDR3 is CASSLVGPSTDTQYF. CDR3 bases: TGTGCCAGCAGCTTGGTGGGGCCCAGCACAGATACGCAGTATTTT.